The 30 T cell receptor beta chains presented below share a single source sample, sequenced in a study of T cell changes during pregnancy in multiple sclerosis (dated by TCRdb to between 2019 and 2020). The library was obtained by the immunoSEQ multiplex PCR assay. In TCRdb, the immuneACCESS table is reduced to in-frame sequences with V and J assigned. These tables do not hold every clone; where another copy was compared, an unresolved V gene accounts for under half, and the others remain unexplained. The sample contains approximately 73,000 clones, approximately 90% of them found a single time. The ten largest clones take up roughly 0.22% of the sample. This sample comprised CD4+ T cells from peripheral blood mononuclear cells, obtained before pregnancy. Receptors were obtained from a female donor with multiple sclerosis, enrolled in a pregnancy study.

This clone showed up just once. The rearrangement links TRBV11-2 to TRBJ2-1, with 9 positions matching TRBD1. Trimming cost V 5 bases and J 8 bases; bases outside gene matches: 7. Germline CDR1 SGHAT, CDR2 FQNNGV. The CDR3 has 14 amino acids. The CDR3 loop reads CASSPRYRGHEQFF. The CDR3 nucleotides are TGTGCCAGCAGCCCGCGGTACAGGGGGCATGAGCAGTTCTTC.

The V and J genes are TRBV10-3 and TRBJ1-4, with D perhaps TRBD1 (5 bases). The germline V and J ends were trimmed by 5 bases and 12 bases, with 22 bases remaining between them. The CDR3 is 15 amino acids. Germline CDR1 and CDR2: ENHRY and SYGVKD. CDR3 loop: CAISPGTPKTEELFF. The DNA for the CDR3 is TGTGCCATCAGTCCCGGGACTCCCAAGACCGAGGAACTGTTTTTT.

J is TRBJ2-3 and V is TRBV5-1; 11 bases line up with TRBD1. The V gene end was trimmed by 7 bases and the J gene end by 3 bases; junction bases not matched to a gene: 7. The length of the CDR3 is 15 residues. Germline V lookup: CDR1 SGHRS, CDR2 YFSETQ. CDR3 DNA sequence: TGCGCCAGCGGGCTGGACAGGGGGCGAACAGATACGCAGTATTTT. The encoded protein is CASGLDRGRTDTQYF.

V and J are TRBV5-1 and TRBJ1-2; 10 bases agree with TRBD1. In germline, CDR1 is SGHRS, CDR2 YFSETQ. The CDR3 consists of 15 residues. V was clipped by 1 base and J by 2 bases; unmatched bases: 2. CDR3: CASSLKDRGNYGYTF. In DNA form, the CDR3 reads TGCGCCAGCAGCTTGAAGGACAGGGGGAACTATGGCTACACCTTC.

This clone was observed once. This chain's CDR3 is CASSDYIYYGYTF. The CDR3 nucleotides are TGTGCCAGCAGCGACTACATTTACTATGGCTACACCTTC. The rearrangement joins TRBV6-1 to TRBJ1-2, with unresolved D. V lost 6 bases to trimming and J lost 3 bases, with 11 bases between them. This CDR3 is 13 amino acids long. Germline V gene sequence: CDR1 MNHNS, CDR2 SASEGT.

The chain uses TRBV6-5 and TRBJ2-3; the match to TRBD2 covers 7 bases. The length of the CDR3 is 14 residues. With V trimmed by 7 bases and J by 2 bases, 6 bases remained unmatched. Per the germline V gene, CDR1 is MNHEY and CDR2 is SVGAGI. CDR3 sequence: CASNFGRNTDTQYF. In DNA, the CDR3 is TGTGCCAGCAACTTCGGGAGGAACACAGATACGCAGTATTTT.

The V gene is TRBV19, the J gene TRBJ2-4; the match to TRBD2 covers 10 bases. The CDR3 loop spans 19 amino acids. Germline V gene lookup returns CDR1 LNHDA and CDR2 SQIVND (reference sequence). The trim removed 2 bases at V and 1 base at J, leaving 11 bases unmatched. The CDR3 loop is CASSISAGGSDRAKNIQYF. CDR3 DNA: TGTGCCAGTAGTATATCAGCGGGAGGGTCGGATAGGGCCAAAAACATTCAGTACTTC.

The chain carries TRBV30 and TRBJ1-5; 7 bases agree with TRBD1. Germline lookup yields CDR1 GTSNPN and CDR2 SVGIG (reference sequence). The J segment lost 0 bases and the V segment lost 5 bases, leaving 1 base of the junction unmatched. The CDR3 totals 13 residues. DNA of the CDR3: TGTGCCTGGGGGACAGCTAGCAATCAGCCCCAGCATTTT. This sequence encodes CAWGTASNQPQHF.

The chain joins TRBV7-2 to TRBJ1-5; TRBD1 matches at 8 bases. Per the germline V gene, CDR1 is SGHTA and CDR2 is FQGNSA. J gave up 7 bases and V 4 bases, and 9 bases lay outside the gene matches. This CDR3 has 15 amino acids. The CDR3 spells CASSSRTGPGQPQHF. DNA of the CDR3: TGTGCCAGCAGCTCGCGGACAGGGCCTGGGCAGCCCCAGCATTTT.

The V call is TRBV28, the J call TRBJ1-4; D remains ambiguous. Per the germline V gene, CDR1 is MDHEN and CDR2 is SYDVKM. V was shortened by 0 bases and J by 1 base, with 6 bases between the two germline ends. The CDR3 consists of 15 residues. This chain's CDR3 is CASSLWRVTNEKLFF. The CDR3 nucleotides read TGTGCCAGCAGTTTATGGCGGGTAACTAATGAAAAACTGTTTTTT.

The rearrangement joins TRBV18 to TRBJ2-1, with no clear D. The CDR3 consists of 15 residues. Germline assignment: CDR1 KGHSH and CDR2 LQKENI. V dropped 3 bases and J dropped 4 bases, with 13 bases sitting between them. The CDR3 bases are TGTGCCAGCTCACCCGGCGAGCAGAGGTACAATGAGCAGTTCTTC. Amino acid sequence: CASSPGEQRYNEQFF.

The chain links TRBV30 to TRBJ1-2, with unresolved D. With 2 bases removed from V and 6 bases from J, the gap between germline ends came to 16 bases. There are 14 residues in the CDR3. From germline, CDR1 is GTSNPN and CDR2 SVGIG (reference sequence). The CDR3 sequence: CAWSTRREGNGYTF. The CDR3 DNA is TGTGCCTGGAGTACGCGAAGGGAGGGAAATGGCTACACCTTC.

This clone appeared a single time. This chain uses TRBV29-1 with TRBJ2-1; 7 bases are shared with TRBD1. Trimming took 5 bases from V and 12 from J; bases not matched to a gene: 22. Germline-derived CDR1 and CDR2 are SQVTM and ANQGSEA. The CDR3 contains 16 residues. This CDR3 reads CSVRETGPGTMGGQFF. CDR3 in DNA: TGCAGCGTTCGTGAGACAGGGCCAGGGACAATGGGTGGGCAGTTCTTC.

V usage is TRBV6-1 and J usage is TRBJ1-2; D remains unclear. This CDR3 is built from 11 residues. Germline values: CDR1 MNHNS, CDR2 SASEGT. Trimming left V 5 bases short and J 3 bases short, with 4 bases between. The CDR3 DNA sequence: TGTGCCAGCAGTCAGGACTATGGCTACACCTTC. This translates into CASSQDYGYTF.

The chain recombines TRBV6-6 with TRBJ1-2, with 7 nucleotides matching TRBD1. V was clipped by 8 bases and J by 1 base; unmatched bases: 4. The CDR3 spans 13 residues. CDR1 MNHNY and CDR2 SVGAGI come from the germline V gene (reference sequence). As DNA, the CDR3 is TGTGCCAGCCAGGGGGGAGGTAACTATGGCTACACCTTC. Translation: CASQGGGNYGYTF.

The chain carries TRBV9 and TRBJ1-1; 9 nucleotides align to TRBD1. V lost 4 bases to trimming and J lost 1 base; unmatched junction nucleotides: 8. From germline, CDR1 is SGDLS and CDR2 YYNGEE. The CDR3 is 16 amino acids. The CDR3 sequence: CASSPTGGQGNTEAFF. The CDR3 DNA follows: TGTGCCAGCAGCCCAACCGGGGGACAGGGGAACACTGAAGCTTTCTTT.

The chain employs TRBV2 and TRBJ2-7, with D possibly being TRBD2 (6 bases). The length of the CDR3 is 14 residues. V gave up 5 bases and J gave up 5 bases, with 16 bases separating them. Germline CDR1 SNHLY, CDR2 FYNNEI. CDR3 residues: CASSFLGGDNEQYF. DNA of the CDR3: TGTGCCAGCAGTTTCCTTGGAGGGGATAACGAGCAGTACTTC.

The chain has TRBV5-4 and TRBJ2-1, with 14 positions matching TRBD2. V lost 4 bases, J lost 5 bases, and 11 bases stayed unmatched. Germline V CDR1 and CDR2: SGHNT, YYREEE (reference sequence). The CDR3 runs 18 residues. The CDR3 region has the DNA TGTGCCAGCAGCCAGATGATGACTAGCGGGAGGGCCCACAATGAGCAGTTCTTC. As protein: CASSQMMTSGRAHNEQFF.

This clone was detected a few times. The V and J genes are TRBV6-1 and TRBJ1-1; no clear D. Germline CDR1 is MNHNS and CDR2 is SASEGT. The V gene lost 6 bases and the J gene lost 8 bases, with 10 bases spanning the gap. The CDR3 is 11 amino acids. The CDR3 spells CASRMTEEAFF. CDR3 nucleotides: TGTGCCAGCAGAATGACTGAGGAAGCTTTCTTT.

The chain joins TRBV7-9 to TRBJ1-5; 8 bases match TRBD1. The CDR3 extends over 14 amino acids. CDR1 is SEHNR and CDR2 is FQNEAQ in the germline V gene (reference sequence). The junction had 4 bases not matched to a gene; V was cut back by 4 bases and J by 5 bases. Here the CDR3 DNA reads TGTGCCAGCAGCTATCCGGGACAGGATCAGCCCCAGCATTTT. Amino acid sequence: CASSYPGQDQPQHF. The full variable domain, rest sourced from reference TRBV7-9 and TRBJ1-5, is DTGVSQNPRHKITKRGQNVTFRCDPISEHNRLYWYRQTLGQGPEFLTYFQNEAQLEKSRLLSDRFSAERPKGSFSTLEIQRTEQGDSAMYLCASSYPGQDQPQHFGDGTRLSIL.

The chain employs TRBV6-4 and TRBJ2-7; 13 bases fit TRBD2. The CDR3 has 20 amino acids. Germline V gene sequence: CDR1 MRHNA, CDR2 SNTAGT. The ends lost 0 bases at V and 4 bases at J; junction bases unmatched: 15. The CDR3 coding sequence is TGTGCCAGCAGTGACTCCCTCGGACTAGCGGGAGATAATAGGAATTACGAGCAGTACTTC. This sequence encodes CASSDSLGLAGDNRNYEQYF.

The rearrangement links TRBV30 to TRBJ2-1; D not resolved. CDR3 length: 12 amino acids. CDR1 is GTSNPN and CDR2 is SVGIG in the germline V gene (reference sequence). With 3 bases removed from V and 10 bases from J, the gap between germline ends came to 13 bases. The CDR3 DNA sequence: TGTGCCTGGAGCTCGGGTCCTATCGAGCAGTTCTTC. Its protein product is CAWSSGPIEQFF.

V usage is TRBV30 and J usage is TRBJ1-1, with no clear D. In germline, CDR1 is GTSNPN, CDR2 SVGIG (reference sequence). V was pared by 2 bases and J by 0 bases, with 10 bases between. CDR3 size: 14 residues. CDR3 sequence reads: CAWSRTVVNTEAFF. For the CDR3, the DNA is TGTGCCTGGAGTCGGACTGTCGTGAACACTGAAGCTTTCTTT. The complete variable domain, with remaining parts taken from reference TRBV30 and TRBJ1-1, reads SQTIHQWPATLVQPVGSPLSLECTVEGTSNPNLYWYRQAAGRGLQLLFYSVGIGQISSEVPQNLSASRPQDRQFILSSKKLLLSDSGFYLCAWSRTVVNTEAFFGQGTRLTVV.

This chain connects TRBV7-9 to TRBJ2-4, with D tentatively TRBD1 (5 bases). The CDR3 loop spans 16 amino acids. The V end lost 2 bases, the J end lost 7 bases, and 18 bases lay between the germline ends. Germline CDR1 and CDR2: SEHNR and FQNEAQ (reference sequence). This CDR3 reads CASSLYPPQGINIQYF. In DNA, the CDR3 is TGTGCCAGCAGCTTATACCCGCCCCAGGGCATTAACATTCAGTACTTC.

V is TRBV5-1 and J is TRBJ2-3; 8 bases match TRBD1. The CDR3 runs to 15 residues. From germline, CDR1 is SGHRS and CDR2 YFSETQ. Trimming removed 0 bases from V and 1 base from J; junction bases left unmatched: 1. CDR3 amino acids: CASSLVGQGTDTQYF. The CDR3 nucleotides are TGCGCCAGCAGCTTGGTGGGACAGGGCACAGATACGCAGTATTTT.

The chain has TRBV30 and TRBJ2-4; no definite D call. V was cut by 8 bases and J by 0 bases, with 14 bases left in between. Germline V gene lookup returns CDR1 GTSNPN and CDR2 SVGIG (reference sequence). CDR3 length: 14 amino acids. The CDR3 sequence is CAGDSSGAKNIQYF. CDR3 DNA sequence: TGTGCCGGAGACTCCTCCGGAGCCAAAAACATTCAGTACTTC. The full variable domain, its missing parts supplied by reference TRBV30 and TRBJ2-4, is SQTIHQWPATLVQPVGSPLSLECTVEGTSNPNLYWYRQAAGRGLQLLFYSVGIGQISSEVPQNLSASRPQDRQFILSSKKLLLSDSGFYLCAGDSSGAKNIQYFGAGTRLSVL.

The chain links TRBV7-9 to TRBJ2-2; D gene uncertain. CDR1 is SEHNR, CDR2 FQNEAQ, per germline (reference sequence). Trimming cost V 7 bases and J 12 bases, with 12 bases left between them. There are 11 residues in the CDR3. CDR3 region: CASTSSDKLFF. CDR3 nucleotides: TGTGCCAGCACCTCCTCTGACAAGCTGTTTTTT. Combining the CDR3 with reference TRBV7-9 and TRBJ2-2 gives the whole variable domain DTGVSQNPRHKITKRGQNVTFRCDPISEHNRLYWYRQTLGQGPEFLTYFQNEAQLEKSRLLSDRFSAERPKGSFSTLEIQRTEQGDSAMYLCASTSSDKLFFGEGSRLTVL.

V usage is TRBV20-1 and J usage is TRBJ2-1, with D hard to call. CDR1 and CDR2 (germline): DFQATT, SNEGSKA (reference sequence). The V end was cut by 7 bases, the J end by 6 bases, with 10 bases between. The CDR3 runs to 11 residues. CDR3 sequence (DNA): TGCAGTGTGGCAATCCCCAATGAGCAGTTCTTC. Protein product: CSVAIPNEQFF.

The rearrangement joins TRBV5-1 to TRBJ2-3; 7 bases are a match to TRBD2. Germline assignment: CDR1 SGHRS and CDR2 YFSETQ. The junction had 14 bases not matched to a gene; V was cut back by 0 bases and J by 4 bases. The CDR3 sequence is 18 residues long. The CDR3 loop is CASSLVFGGGSMADTQYF. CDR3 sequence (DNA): TGCGCCAGCAGCTTGGTCTTTGGGGGGGGTTCTATGGCAGATACGCAGTATTTT.

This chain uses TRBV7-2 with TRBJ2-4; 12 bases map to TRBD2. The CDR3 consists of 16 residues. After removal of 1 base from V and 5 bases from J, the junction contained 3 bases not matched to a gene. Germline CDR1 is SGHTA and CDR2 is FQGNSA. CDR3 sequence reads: CASSLGLAGGENIQYF. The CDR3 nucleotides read TGTGCCAGCAGCTTAGGGCTAGCGGGGGGGGAAAACATTCAGTACTTC.